The 10 T cell receptor beta chains below all came from one sample that was sequenced in a study of blood T cell repertoires in COVID-19 (dated by TCRdb to 2019 to 2021). The library was prepared using the immunoSEQ multiplex PCR assay. The table was pulled from immuneACCESS by TCRdb, which kept in-frame rearrangements only. Such tables lose some clones; where checked, under half of the loss comes from unresolved V genes, and the rest has no known cause. The table for this sample lists 220,000 or so clones; more than 65% of them were counted only once. The top ten clones comprise approximately 3.8% of the sample. Sequencing used peripheral blood. The source of these receptors is a woman older than 75 with acute or convalescent COVID-19.

This chain joins TRBV27 and TRBJ1-2; no definite D call. V gave up 0 bases and J gave up 0 bases, with 20 bases separating them. CDR1 and CDR2 from the germline V gene are MNHEY and SMNVEV (reference sequence). CDR3 size: 19 residues. CDR3 coding DNA: TGTGCCAGCAGTTTATCGGTAGGCAGATCTCTTCTAGCTAACTATGGCTACACCTTC. It is translated as CASSLSVGRSLLANYGYTF.

The chain uses TRBV7-3 and TRBJ1-2; the match to TRBD1 covers 7 bases. V was pared by 0 bases and J by 5 bases, with 3 bases of the junction left unmatched. There are 14 residues in the CDR3. In germline, CDR1 is SGHTA, CDR2 FQGTGA. CDR3 residues: CASSLTGTDYGYTF. CDR3 bases: TGTGCCAGCAGCTTAACGGGGACAGATTATGGCTACACCTTC.

The rearrangement uses TRBV10-3 and TRBJ2-7; 8 bases fit TRBD2. The V gene's germline CDR1 is ENHRY and CDR2 SYGVKD. With 3 bases clipped from V and 6 bases from J, the junction kept 19 bases outside the gene matches. CDR3 size: 18 residues. CDR3 in amino acids: CAISENRGGAGAHPEQYF. The CDR3 DNA is TGTGCCATCAGTGAAAATAGAGGAGGAGCGGGGGCCCACCCCGAGCAGTACTTC.

J is TRBJ1-2 and V is TRBV9, with D maybe TRBD1 (5 bases). CDR3 length: 15 amino acids. Between the trimmed V and J ends, which lost 0 bases and 2 bases, there was a span of 11 bases. Germline V lookup: CDR1 SGDLS, CDR2 YYNGEE. CDR3 DNA sequence: TGTGCCAGCAGCGTAGGGGCAGGGCTGAACTATGGCTACACCTTC. Translated: CASSVGAGLNYGYTF.

The rearrangement joins TRBV19 to TRBJ1-5; 7 positions agree with TRBD1. The CDR3 contains 14 residues. J gave up 7 bases and V 5 bases, and 8 bases lay outside the gene matches. CDR1 and CDR2 (germline): LNHDA, SQIVND (reference sequence). CDR3 loop: CASSLGQLGQPQHF. The DNA of the CDR3 is TGTGCCAGTAGTTTGGGACAGTTAGGGCAGCCCCAGCATTTT.

This clone was counted between two and nine times. J is TRBJ1-1 and V is TRBV19, with D tentatively TRBD1 (5 bases). Germline loops: CDR1 LNHDA, CDR2 SQIVND (reference sequence). The CDR3 is 16 residues long. V was pared by 3 bases and J by 1 base, with 15 bases between. The CDR3 nucleotides are TGTGCCAGTAGTATGTCATCCCACAGGACGAACACTGAAGCTTTCTTT. It specifies CASSMSSHRTNTEAFF. Full variable domain (rest looked up from reference TRBV19 and TRBJ1-1): DGGITQSPKYLFRKEGQNVTLSCEQNLNHDAMYWYRQDPGQGLRLIYYSQIVNDFQKGDIAEGYSVSREKKESFPLTVTSAQKNPTAFYLCASSMSSHRTNTEAFFGQGTRLTVV.

This chain links TRBV12-3 or TRBV12-4 with TRBJ2-7; TRBD1 matches 8 bases. V was pared by 6 bases and J by 4 bases, with 2 bases of the junction left unmatched. The CDR3 runs to 12 residues. CDR3 region: CASRQGGYEQYF. For the CDR3, the DNA is TGTGCCAGCAGACAGGGGGGTTACGAGCAGTACTTC.

As for this clone: The junction departs from germline at one end; a sequencing error may be responsible. V gene TRBV19 combines with J gene TRBJ2-4, with 8 bases fitting TRBD1. The germline V gene has CDR1 LNHDA and CDR2 SQIVND (reference sequence). This CDR3 is built from 14 residues. CDR3 DNA sequence: TGTGCCAGTAGCTTGGACAGGGCCACAAACATTCAGTACTTC. It yields the protein CASSLDRATNIQYF.

The gene calls are TRBV7-2 and TRBJ1-4, with D perhaps matching TRBD1 (6 bases). Germline V gene sequence: CDR1 SGHTA, CDR2 FQGNSA. The CDR3 loop spans 17 amino acids. Deletions cut 1 base from V and 0 bases from J, with 12 bases between. CDR3 in amino acids: CASSLDWTVATNEKLFF. In nucleotides, the CDR3 is TGTGCCAGCAGCTTAGATTGGACAGTCGCAACTAATGAAAAACTGTTTTTT.

V usage is TRBV27 and J usage is TRBJ1-5, with a possible D match to TRBD1 (5 bases). Germline V gene data show CDR1 as MNHEY and CDR2 as SMNVEV (reference sequence). The CDR3 totals 14 residues. The V gene lost 3 bases and the J gene lost 3 bases, with 9 bases spanning the gap. The CDR3 spells CASSFQGNNQPQHF. Written as DNA, the CDR3 is TGTGCCAGCAGTTTTCAGGGAAACAATCAGCCCCAGCATTTT.